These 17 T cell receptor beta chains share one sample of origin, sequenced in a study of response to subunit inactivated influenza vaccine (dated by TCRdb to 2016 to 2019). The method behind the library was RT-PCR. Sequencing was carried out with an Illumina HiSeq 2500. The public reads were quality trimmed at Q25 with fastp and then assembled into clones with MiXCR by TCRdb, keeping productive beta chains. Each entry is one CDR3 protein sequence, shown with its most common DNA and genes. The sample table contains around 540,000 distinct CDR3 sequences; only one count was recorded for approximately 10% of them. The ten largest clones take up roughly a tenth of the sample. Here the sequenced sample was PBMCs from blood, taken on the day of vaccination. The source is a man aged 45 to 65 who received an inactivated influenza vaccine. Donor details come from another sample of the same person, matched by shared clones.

The chain's CDR3 is CASFRDRQETQYF. CDR3 nucleotides: TGTGCCAGCTTCCGGGACAGACAAGAGACCCAGTACTTC. The chain links TRBV18 to TRBJ2-5, with TRBD1 matching over 7 bases. The V gene's germline CDR1 is KGHSH and CDR2 LQKENI. The CDR3 totals 13 residues. V shed 7 bases and J 2 bases; nucleotides not matched to a gene: 4. Full variable domain (missing parts from reference TRBV18 and TRBJ2-5): NAGVMQNPRHLVRRRGQEARLRCSPMKGHSHVYWYRQLPEEGLKFMVYLQKENIIDESGMPKERFSAEFPKEGPSILRIQQVVRGDSAAYFCASFRDRQETQYFGPGTRLLVL.

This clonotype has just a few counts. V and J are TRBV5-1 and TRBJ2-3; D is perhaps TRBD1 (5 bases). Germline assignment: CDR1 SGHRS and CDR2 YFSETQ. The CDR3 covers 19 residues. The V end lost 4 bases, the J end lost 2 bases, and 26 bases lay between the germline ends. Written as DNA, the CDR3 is TGCGCCAGCAGCCCCCGAGGCCAGGGAACCTGGACGAACACAGATACGCAGTATTTT. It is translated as CASSPRGQGTWTNTDTQYF.

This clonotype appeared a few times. The CDR3: CASNRRGAATDTQYF. The CDR3 region has the DNA TGTGCCAGCAACAGACGGGGAGCGGCCACAGATACGCAGTATTTT. The gene calls are TRBV28 and TRBJ2-3; the D gene is possibly TRBD2 (5 bases). The germline V gene has CDR1 MDHEN and CDR2 SYDVKM. This CDR3 is 15 amino acids long. The ends were cut back, 7 bases at V and 2 bases at J, with 16 bases in the middle.

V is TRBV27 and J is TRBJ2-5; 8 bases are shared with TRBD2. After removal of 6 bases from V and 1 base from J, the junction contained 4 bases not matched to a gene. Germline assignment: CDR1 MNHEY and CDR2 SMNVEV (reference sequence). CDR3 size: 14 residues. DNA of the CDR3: TGTGCCAGCAGGATACTAGCGGCCCAAGAGACCCAGTACTTC. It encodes CASRILAAQETQYF.

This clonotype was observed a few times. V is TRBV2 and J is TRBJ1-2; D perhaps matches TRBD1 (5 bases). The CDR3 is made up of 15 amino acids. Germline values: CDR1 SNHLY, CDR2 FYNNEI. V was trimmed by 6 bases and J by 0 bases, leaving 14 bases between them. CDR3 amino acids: CASRERGTANYGYTF. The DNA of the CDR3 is TGTGCCAGCAGGGAAAGGGGTACAGCTAACTATGGCTACACCTTC.

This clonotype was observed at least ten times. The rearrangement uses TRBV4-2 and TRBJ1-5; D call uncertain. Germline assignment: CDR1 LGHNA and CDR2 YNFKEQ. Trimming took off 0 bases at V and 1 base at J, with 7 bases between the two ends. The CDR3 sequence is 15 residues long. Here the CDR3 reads CASSQEQESNQPQHF. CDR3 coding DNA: TGTGCCAGCAGCCAAGAGCAGGAGAGCAATCAGCCCCAGCATTTT.

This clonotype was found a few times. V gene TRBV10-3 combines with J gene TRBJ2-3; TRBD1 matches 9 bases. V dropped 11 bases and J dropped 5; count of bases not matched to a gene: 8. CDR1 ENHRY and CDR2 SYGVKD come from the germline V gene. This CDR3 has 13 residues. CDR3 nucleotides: TGTGCCGCGGGGGACAGGGAGGGAGATACGCAGTATTTT. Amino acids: CAAGDREGDTQYF.

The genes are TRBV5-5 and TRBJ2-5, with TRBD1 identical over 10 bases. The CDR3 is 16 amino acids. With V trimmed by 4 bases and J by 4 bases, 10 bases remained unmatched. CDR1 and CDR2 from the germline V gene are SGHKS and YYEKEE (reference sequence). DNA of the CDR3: TGTGCCAGCAGCACGACCGGGACAGGGGCCGGAGAGACCCAGTACTTC. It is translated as CASSTTGTGAGETQYF.

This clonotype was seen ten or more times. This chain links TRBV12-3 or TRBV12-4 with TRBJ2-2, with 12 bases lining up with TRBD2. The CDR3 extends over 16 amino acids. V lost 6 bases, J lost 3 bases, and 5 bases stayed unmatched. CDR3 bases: TGTGCCAGCAGCCCCGGACTAGCGGGATACACCGGGGAGCTGTTTTTT. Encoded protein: CASSPGLAGYTGELFF.

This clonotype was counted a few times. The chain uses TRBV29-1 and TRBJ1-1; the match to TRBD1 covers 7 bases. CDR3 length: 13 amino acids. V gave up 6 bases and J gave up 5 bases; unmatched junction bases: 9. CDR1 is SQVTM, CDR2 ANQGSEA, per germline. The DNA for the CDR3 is TGCAGCGTCAGAGAGGGGGCGCGGACTGAAGCTTTCTTT. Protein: CSVREGARTEAFF.

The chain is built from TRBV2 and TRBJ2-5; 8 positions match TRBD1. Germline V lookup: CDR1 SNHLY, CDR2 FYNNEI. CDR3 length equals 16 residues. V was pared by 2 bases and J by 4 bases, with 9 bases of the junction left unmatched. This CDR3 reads CASSEPVQGARETQYF. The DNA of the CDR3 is TGTGCCAGCAGTGAACCCGTCCAGGGGGCGAGAGAGACCCAGTACTTC.

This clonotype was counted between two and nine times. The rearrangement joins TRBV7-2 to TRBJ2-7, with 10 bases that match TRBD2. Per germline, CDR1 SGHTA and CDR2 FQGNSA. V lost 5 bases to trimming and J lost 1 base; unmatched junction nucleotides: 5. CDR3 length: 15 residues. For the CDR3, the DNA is TGTGCCAGCAGCGCTAGCGGGGGCCCATCCTACGAGCAGTACTTC. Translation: CASSASGGPSYEQYF.

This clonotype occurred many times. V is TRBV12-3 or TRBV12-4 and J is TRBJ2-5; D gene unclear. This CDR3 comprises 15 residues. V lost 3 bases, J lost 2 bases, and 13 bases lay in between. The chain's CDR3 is CASSLSLLGQETQYF. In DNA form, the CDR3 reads TGTGCCAGCAGTTTGTCCCTTTTGGGGCAAGAGACCCAGTACTTC.

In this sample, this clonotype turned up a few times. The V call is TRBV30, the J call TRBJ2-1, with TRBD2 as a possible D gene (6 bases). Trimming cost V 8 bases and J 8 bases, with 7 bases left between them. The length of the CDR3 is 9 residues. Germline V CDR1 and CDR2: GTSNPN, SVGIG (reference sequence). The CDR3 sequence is CAGGYEQFF. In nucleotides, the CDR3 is TGTGCCGGGGGGTATGAGCAGTTCTTC.

The CDR3 protein is CSIHGTGTNYGYTF. CDR3 in DNA: TGCAGTATTCACGGTACAGGGACTAACTATGGCTACACCTTC. The rearrangement uses TRBV20-1 and TRBJ1-2, with D possibly TRBD1 on 6 matching bases. Germline CDR1 and CDR2: DFQATT and SNEGSKA (reference sequence). V was cut by 8 bases and J by 0 bases, with 16 bases left in between. This CDR3 is 14 amino acids long.

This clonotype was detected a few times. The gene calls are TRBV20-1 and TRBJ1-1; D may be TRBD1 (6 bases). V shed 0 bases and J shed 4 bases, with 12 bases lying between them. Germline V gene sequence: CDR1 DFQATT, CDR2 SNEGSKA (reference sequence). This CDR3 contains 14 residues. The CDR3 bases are TGCAGTGCTAGAGATATAGGAGGGGGCACTGAAGCTTTCTTT. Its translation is CSARDIGGGTEAFF.

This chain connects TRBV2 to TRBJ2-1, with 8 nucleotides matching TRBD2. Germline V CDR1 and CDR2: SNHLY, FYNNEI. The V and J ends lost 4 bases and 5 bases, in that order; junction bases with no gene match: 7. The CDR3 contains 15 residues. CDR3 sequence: CASSAGGGTHNEQFF. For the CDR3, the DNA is TGTGCCAGCAGTGCGGGCGGGGGGACCCACAATGAGCAGTTCTTC.